This T cell receptor beta chain stems from a study of T-cell memory formation after mild COVID-19. The overall study: TCR clustering was largely donor specific.

Constant-segment primers and 5'RACE yielded cDNA libraries for TCR alpha and TCR beta, each carrying sample barcodes and UMIs. TCRdb fed the 5' RACE reads into MiXCR, producing one record per CDR3 protein. In the table there are about 400,000 distinct CDR3 sequences, roughly a quarter of which are singletons. Many counts were recorded for this clonotype. The target antigen is unknown. Per the germline V gene, CDR1 is SGHTA and CDR2 is FQGTGA. CDR3 size: 15 residues. Deletions cut 1 base from V and 2 bases from J, with 12 bases between. Findings and limits, study-wide: Researchers report contracting CD4+ clones mostly in CM and EM, with CD8+ clones in EMRA.

The clonotype was recovered from an adult woman who had mild COVID-19 (a few samples of this study predate the infection). Cell type and time point are not known. The sample taken for sequencing was PBMCs or a T cell subset sorted from them (not recorded which). The V gene is TRBV7-3, the J gene TRBJ2-7; D may be TRBD1 (5 bases). The chain's CDR3 is CASSLNPGPTYEQYF. The CDR3, as DNA: TGTGCCAGCAGCTTAAATCCAGGGCCAACCTACGAGCAGTACTTC.